One and the same sample provided the 32 T cell receptor beta chains below, sequenced in a study of low-dose radiotherapy and immunotherapy resistance in tumors. cDNA synthesis used a TRAV/TRBV-specific primer set for both chains. The PCR that amplified TCRs ran for around 21 cycles, relying on a constant-region primer and a V-primer adapter. TCRdb called the reads again in MiXCR, with one record for every CDR3 protein. This table holds approximately 9,800 distinct CDR3 sequences, 40% to 55% found once. The receptors were gathered from a human donor with advanced metastatic prostate, ovarian, gallbladder or colorectal cancer (not recorded which). This table probably holds off-target reads from a library built for another chain.

J is TRBJ2-3 and V is TRBV6-5; D ambiguous. Germline V CDR1 and CDR2: MNHEY, SVGAGI. The CDR3 is made up of 13 amino acids. V gave up 1 base and J gave up 5 bases, with 7 bases separating them. The CDR3, as DNA: TGTGCCAGCAGTTACTTTCACGGAGATACGCAGTATTTT. It codes for CASSYFHGDTQYF.

The chain combines TRBV10-3 with TRBJ2-7; TRBD1 matches at 8 bases. The trim removed 6 bases at V and 2 bases at J, leaving 15 bases unmatched. The CDR3 sequence is 17 residues long. CDR1 ENHRY and CDR2 SYGVKD come from the germline V gene. The CDR3 DNA reads TGTGCCATCAGGGAGGCAGGGGGCCCTCGGTCCGCCTACGAGCAGTACTTC. It translates to CAIREAGGPRSAYEQYF.

V usage is TRBV4-1 and J usage is TRBJ2-7, with a tentative D call TRBD2 (6 bases). Germline V gene data show CDR1 as MGHRA and CDR2 as YSYEKL. The CDR3 is 15 residues long. Trimming removed 4 bases at V and 6 bases at J, with 19 bases between. The DNA of the CDR3 is TGCGCCAGCAGCCCAAACTTGGAGGGTCTCGGCGAGCAGTACTTC. Translation: CASSPNLEGLGEQYF.

The chain links TRBV10-2 to TRBJ2-3, with 12 bases lining up with TRBD2. This CDR3 is 18 amino acids long. V shed 3 bases and J 0 bases; nucleotides not matched to a gene: 7. Germline CDR1 WSHSY, CDR2 SAAADI. The CDR3 nucleotides read TGCGCCAGCAGTGATTTGACTAGCGGGGGACCGAGCACAGATACGCAGTATTTT. Translation gives CASSDLTSGGPSTDTQYF.

The rearrangement joins TRBV7-2 to TRBJ1-2; D is ambiguous. Trimming removed 1 base from V and 5 bases from J, with 8 bases in between. Germline-derived CDR1 and CDR2 are SGHTA and FQGNSA. The CDR3 spans 13 residues. The CDR3 sequence is CASSLGQEYGYTF. CDR3 in DNA: TGTGCCAGCAGCTTAGGTCAGGAGTATGGCTACACCTTC.

Only a few counts were recorded for this clonotype. The chain recombines TRBV4-2 with TRBJ1-6; 8 nucleotides match TRBD1. Germline V lookup: CDR1 LGHNA, CDR2 YNFKEQ. Trimming cost V 4 bases and J 8 bases; bases outside gene matches: 4. The CDR3 is made up of 14 amino acids. The DNA of the CDR3 is TGTGCCAGCAGCCCCGGACAGGGCGATTCACCCCTCCACTTT. It encodes CASSPGQGDSPLHF.

The CDR3 protein is CASTSPQGAEYGGYTF. CDR3 nucleotide sequence: TGTGCCAGCACCAGCCCTCAGGGGGCGGAATACGGTGGCTACACCTTC. This sequence joins TRBV6-1 and TRBJ1-2; 8 bases fit TRBD1. The J segment lost 7 bases and the V segment lost 7 bases, leaving 17 bases of the junction unmatched. This CDR3 has 16 residues. Germline loops: CDR1 MNHNS, CDR2 SASEGT.

The V gene is TRBV30, the J gene TRBJ2-7; D might be TRBD1 (6 bases). Germline CDR1 and CDR2: GTSNPN and SVGIG (reference sequence). The CDR3 spans 13 residues. Trimming pared 2 bases from V and 0 bases from J, leaving 8 bases between. CDR3 protein: CAWSLGASYEQYF. DNA for the CDR3: TGTGCCTGGAGTTTGGGGGCCTCCTACGAGCAGTACTTC.

The rearrangement uses TRBV5-1 and TRBJ2-5; D is unresolved. The germline gives CDR1 SGHRS, CDR2 YFSETQ. Trimming removed 2 bases from V and 5 bases from J, with 4 bases in between. The CDR3 contains 11 residues. The CDR3 protein is CASSFKETQYF. Written as DNA, the CDR3 is TGCGCCAGCAGCTTTAAGGAGACCCAGTACTTC.

This rearrangement joins TRBV11-2 to TRBJ2-7; tentatively, D is TRBD2 (5 bases). Trimming pared 0 bases from V and 3 bases from J, leaving 12 bases between. The CDR3 totals 15 residues. Germline V gene lookup returns CDR1 SGHAT and CDR2 FQNNGV. CDR3 protein: CASSLDSAGYYEQYF. The CDR3 nucleotides read TGTGCCAGCAGCTTAGATAGCGCCGGATACTACGAGCAGTACTTC. Full variable domain (rest looked up from reference TRBV11-2 and TRBJ2-7): EAGVAQSPRYKIIEKRQSVAFWCNPISGHATLYWYQQILGQGPKLLIQFQNNGVVDDSQLPKDRFSAERLKGVDSTLKIQPAKLEDSAVYLCASSLDSAGYYEQYFGPGTRLTVT.

This clonotype came up a few times. J is TRBJ2-7 and V is TRBV7-2; 8 nucleotides align to TRBD1. The CDR3 has 14 residues. Unmatched junction bases numbered 8, after V lost 5 bases and J lost 5 bases. Germline CDR1 and CDR2: SGHTA and FQGNSA. The CDR3 sequence: CASSETGGIDEQYF. The CDR3 region has the DNA TGTGCCAGCAGCGAAACAGGGGGGATCGACGAGCAGTACTTC.

The chain links TRBV10-2 to TRBJ1-6; D remains ambiguous. The CDR3 spans 13 residues. Trimming stripped 6 bases from V and 6 bases from J, with 9 bases between. CDR1 is WSHSY, CDR2 SAAADI, per germline. The CDR3, as DNA: TGCGCCAGCAGGGGGTATTTTAATTCACCCCTCCACTTT. It yields the protein CASRGYFNSPLHF.

V usage is TRBV19 and J usage is TRBJ2-7; no reliable D call. Trimming stripped 10 bases from V and 6 bases from J, with 13 bases between. CDR1 is LNHDA, CDR2 SQIVND, per germline (reference sequence). The CDR3 has 11 residues. In DNA, the CDR3 is TGTGCCACCTCCGGCCCTCGCGAGCAGTACTTC. Residues: CATSGPREQYF.

This clonotype appeared a few times. CDR3 DNA sequence: TGTGCCAGCAGCCAAGATGCGCGGGGGAATGAGCAGTACTTC. This gives the protein CASSQDARGNEQYF. The chain uses TRBV3-1 and TRBJ2-7; 7 bases are a match to TRBD2. Germline-derived CDR1 and CDR2 are LGHDT and YNNKEL (reference sequence). With V trimmed by 0 bases and J by 7 bases, 6 bases remained unmatched. The CDR3 contains 14 residues.

The V call is TRBV12-3 or TRBV12-4, the J call TRBJ2-2, with a weak D call TRBD2 (5 bases). This CDR3 region has 11 residues. V lost 9 bases to trimming and J lost 5 bases, with 7 bases between them. The CDR3 bases are TGTGCCAGTAGGGAGACCGGGGAGCTGTTTTTT. Translating gives CASRETGELFF.

The chain combines TRBV24-1 with TRBJ1-5; a possible D gene is TRBD1 (6 bases). Germline values: CDR1 KGHDR, CDR2 SFDVKD. This CDR3 is 16 amino acids long. V was shortened by 3 bases and J by 2 bases, with 13 bases between the two germline ends. Here the CDR3 reads CATSDGGARGNQPQHF. The CDR3 coding sequence is TGTGCCACCAGTGATGGGGGGGCCAGAGGCAATCAGCCCCAGCATTTT.

This chain uses TRBV12-3 or TRBV12-4 with TRBJ1-1; D is ambiguous. The CDR3 has 14 residues. The V end lost 5 bases, the J end lost 1 base, and 11 bases lay between the germline ends. The CDR3 nucleotides are TGTGCCAGCAGTCTAGGGTCCGGGAACACTGAAGCTTTCTTT. It yields the protein CASSLGSGNTEAFF.

By proportion, this clonotype is medium-sized. The chain has TRBV3-1 and TRBJ1-1; possibly TRBD1 for D (6 bases). CDR1 is LGHDT, CDR2 YNNKEL, per germline (reference sequence). The CDR3 length is 14 residues. V gave up 4 bases and J gave up 1 base, with 10 bases separating them. CDR3 region: CASSLGHANTEAFF. The CDR3 DNA reads TGTGCCAGCAGCCTGGGACATGCGAACACTGAAGCTTTCTTT.

By share of the sample, this clonotype is medium-sized (0.01 to 0.1%). The V call is TRBV5-6, the J call TRBJ2-7; no firm D call. Trimming left V 2 bases short and J 1 base short, with 7 bases between. The CDR3 has 13 amino acids. Per the germline V gene, CDR1 is SGHDT and CDR2 is YYEEEE. The chain's CDR3 is CASSLRPSYEQYF. The CDR3 DNA reads TGTGCCAGCAGCTTAAGGCCTTCCTACGAGCAGTACTTC.

V and J are TRBV27 and TRBJ2-1; D not resolved. This CDR3 region has 13 residues. From germline, CDR1 is MNHEY and CDR2 SMNVEV (reference sequence). The germline V and J ends were trimmed by 0 bases and 9 bases, with 9 bases remaining between them. The CDR3 bases are TGTGCCAGCAGTTTATCAAGACATGTTGAGCAGTTCTTC. Encoded protein: CASSLSRHVEQFF.

With regard to this clonotype: Sequence at one end of the junction differs from germline and may be a read error. This chain uses TRBV13 with TRBJ2-3, with D possibly being TRBD2 (5 bases). This CDR3 contains 16 residues. Germline CDR1 PRHDT, CDR2 FYEKMQ (reference sequence). In DNA form, the CDR3 reads TGTGCCACCAGCTCCCGAAAAAGCGGATCCACAGATACGCAGTATTTT. The encoded protein is CATSSRKSGSTDTQYF.

This clonotype occurred a few times. CDR3 in amino acids: CASSLGGGEGRGYTF. For the CDR3, the DNA is TGTGCCAGCAGCTTAGGGGGGGGAGAGGGGCGAGGCTACACCTTC. The genes are TRBV7-2 and TRBJ1-2; tentative D call: TRBD1 (5 bases). The germline V gene encodes CDR1 SGHTA and CDR2 FQGNSA. This CDR3 region has 15 residues. V lost 1 base to trimming and J lost 8 bases, with 17 bases between them. The whole variable domain, remainder taken from reference TRBV7-2 and TRBJ1-2, is GAGVSQSPSNKVTEKGKDVELRCDPISGHTALYWYRQSLGQGLEFLIYFQGNSAPDKSGLPSDRFSAERTGGSVSTLTIQRTQQEDSAVYLCASSLGGGEGRGYTFGSGTRLTVV.

V and J are TRBV18 and TRBJ2-1, with TRBD1 as a possible D gene (5 bases). Trimming left V 6 bases short and J 6 bases short, with 12 bases between. The CDR3 extends over 13 amino acids. The V gene's germline CDR1 is KGHSH and CDR2 LQKENI. CDR3 in amino acids: CASSAAQGNEQFF. The CDR3 DNA sequence: TGTGCCAGCTCCGCTGCGCAGGGCAATGAGCAGTTCTTC.

Here the CDR3 reads CASSLQASPEQYF. The CDR3 DNA sequence: TGTGCCAGCAGTTTGCAGGCCTCACCCGAGCAGTACTTC. The chain is built from TRBV28 and TRBJ2-7, with D unresolved. This CDR3 is 13 amino acids long. V was pared by 3 bases and J by 6 bases, with 12 bases between. From germline, CDR1 is MDHEN and CDR2 SYDVKM.

The genes are TRBV2 and TRBJ2-2; 8 positions agree with TRBD2. The germline V gene encodes CDR1 SNHLY and CDR2 FYNNEI. This CDR3 has 15 residues. Trimming at V came to 6 bases and at J to 5 bases, leaving 8 bases not matched to a gene. CDR3 nucleotide sequence: TGTGCCAGCAGCGTGAGCGGGAGTGGTACCGGGGAGCTGTTTTTT. Encoded protein: CASSVSGSGTGELFF.

This chain uses TRBV7-3 with TRBJ2-7; 11 bases are a match to TRBD2. Germline V gene data show CDR1 as SGHTA and CDR2 as FQGTGA. Unmatched junction bases numbered 3, after V lost 5 bases and J lost 0 bases. This CDR3 is built from 15 residues. DNA of the CDR3: TGTGCCAGCAGCATCGGGACTAGCGGCTCCTACGAGCAGTACTTC. Translation gives CASSIGTSGSYEQYF. Variable domain in full (rest from reference TRBV7-3 and TRBJ2-7): GAGVSQTPSNKVTEKGKYVELRCDPISGHTALYWYRQSLGQGPEFLIYFQGTGAADDSGLPNDRFFAVRPEGSVSTLKIQRTERGDSAVYLCASSIGTSGSYEQYFGPGTRLTVT.

V usage is TRBV5-1 and J usage is TRBJ1-1, with 9 bases fitting TRBD1. Losses at the gene ends were 2 bases for V and 1 base for J; bases not matched to a gene: 3. The CDR3 extends over 15 amino acids. The germline V gene encodes CDR1 SGHRS and CDR2 YFSETQ. The CDR3 is CASSLQQGANTEAFF. The CDR3, as DNA: TGCGCCAGCAGCTTACAACAGGGGGCGAACACTGAAGCTTTCTTT.

This clonotype turned up a few times. CDR3 residues: CASSGEGRPREAFF. The CDR3 coding sequence is TGTGCCAGCAGCGGAGAGGGACGGCCCCGGGAAGCTTTCTTT. J is TRBJ1-1 and V is TRBV9; D perhaps matches TRBD1 (5 bases). The V and J ends lost 3 bases and 8 bases respectively, with 17 bases between them. In germline, CDR1 is SGDLS, CDR2 YYNGEE. CDR3 length: 14 amino acids.

This clonotype came up a few times. The V gene is TRBV20-1, the J gene TRBJ2-2, with D possibly called TRBD1 or TRBD2 (5 bases each). Germline CDR1 is DFQATT and CDR2 is SNEGSKA (reference sequence). The germline V and J ends were trimmed by 3 bases and 3 bases, with 8 bases remaining between them. The CDR3 consists of 13 residues. As DNA, the CDR3 is TGCAGTGCTAGTAGGGGAGACACCGGGGAGCTGTTTTTT. Protein: CSASRGDTGELFF.

The chain recombines TRBV6-6 with TRBJ2-7, with 7 bases fitting TRBD2. The V gene's germline CDR1 is MNHNY and CDR2 SVGAGI (reference sequence). V gave up 5 bases and J gave up 3 bases; unmatched junction bases: 10. This CDR3 is built from 15 residues. CDR3 residues: CASSPGAGSGYEQYF. CDR3 DNA sequence: TGTGCCAGCAGTCCTGGAGCGGGGTCGGGCTACGAGCAGTACTTC.

This clonotype occurred a few times. V is TRBV5-1 and J is TRBJ2-2; no definite D call. The CDR3 covers 14 residues. Per germline, CDR1 SGHRS and CDR2 YFSETQ. V was cut by 4 bases and J by 2 bases, with 9 bases left in between. The CDR3 coding sequence is TGCGCCAGCAGCGTGAACAGAAACACCGGGGAGCTGTTTTTT. Amino acids: CASSVNRNTGELFF.

This clonotype was recorded a few times. The chain carries TRBV12-3 or TRBV12-4 and TRBJ1-2, with TRBD1 matching over 10 bases. The CDR3 extends over 13 amino acids. With 7 bases clipped from V and 5 bases from J, the junction kept 4 bases outside the gene matches. The CDR3 DNA reads TGTGCCAGCACTACGGGACAGGGGTATGGCTACACCTTC. Its protein is CASTTGQGYGYTF.